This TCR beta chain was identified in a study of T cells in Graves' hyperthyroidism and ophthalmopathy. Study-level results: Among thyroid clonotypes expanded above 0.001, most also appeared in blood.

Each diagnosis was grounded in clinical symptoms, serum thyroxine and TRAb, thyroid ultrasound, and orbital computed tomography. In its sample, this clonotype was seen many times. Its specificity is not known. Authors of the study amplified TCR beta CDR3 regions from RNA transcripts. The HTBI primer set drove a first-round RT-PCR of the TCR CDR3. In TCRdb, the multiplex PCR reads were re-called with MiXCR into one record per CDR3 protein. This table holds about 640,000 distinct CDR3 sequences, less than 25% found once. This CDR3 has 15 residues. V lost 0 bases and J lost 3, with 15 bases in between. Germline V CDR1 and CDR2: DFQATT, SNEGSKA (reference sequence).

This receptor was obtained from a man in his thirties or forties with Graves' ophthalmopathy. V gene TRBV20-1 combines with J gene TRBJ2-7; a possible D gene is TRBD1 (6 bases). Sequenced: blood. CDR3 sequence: CSARDRQGRIYEQYF. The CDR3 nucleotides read TGCAGTGCTAGAGATAGGCAGGGGCGAATCTACGAGCAGTACTTC.